This T cell receptor beta chain was obtained from a study of blood T cells in healthy people across ages (dated by TCRdb to about 2015). Background on the whole study: In model experiments, template switching captured roughly one uniquely barcoded TCR beta cDNA molecule for every two T cells. To avoid experimental bias, donors of different ages were randomly spread across the sequencing lanes. Two additional independent replicas of 1 million unique cDNA reads from the same blood draw were analyzed for two donors (one aged 18 to 30 and one aged 80 or older). The donors were divided into four age groups: young (average around 15 years), middle-aged (about 40), aged (approximately 59) and long-lived (roughly 88). Age-related changes in TCR beta repertoire diversity were measured in the study by deep sequencing normalized with unique cDNA molecular identifiers. Points the paper makes about the study in general: Estimates of total diversity from one million sequenced T cells were regarded as lower bounds and underestimates. Observed TCR beta diversity per million T cells fell roughly linearly with age, and a significant reduction was already apparent by age roughly 40. Compared with the aged group, more naive CD4+ T cells, fewer expanded clones and increased TCR diversity were shown by the long-lived group, suggesting age selection. Because profiling used bulk unsorted PBMCs, naive and antigen-experienced compartments could not be compared conclusively. There was a strong correlation between observed TCR beta diversity and the percentage of naive T cells measured by flow cytometry. Because donor CMV infection status was unknown, age-related changes in expanded clonotypes were potentially confounded.

Library creation used 5' RACE. Sequencing used an Illumina HiSeq 2500. A second PCR of about 7 to 12 cycles was run with a J-beta primer mix and a sample-barcoded 5' primer. A template-switch 5' adaptor carrying 12 random nucleotides introduced a unique molecular identifier onto each TCR beta cDNA molecule. Each sample yielded at least 3 million CDR3-containing paired-end reads. The Mint cDNA synthesis kit, primed by a TRBC-specific oligonucleotide, was used to synthesize first-strand cDNA from all RNA. Following uracil-DNA glycosylase treatment, all cDNA underwent a first 18-cycle PCR with the universal primers M1SS and BC2_uni_R. Regarding the original processing steps: Normalization of each sample was performed by random selection of 1 million high-quality reads, each carrying a distinct molecular identifier. Reads sharing molecular identifiers were discarded rather than binned into consensus sequences. MiTCR, with a Q25 quality threshold and the strictest error-elimination algorithm, was used for CDR3 identification, clonotype clustering and error correction. A nonparametric unseen species model using Euler transformation provided a lower-bound estimate of total TCR beta diversity. TCRdb took the public reads, trimmed them with fastp at Q25, ran MiXCR for clone calling and kept in-frame beta chains. Every entry covers one CDR3 protein and lists the most common genes and DNA from its rows. The V and J calls and clone size come from TCRdb's table, not from the authors' own analysis. The sample records just under 750,000 distinct CDR3 sequences, about 20% of which are singletons. Of the sample, roughly 22% falls within the top ten clones.

Systemically healthy Caucasian individuals from Russia, some 40 in total and aged roughly 6 to 100 years, were included as donors. Each donor gave 8 to 10 milliliters of peripheral blood, drawn into EDTA-treated Vacutainer tubes. Ficoll-Paque density-gradient centrifugation was used to isolate PBMCs, with at least 7 million obtained per sample. Trizol reagent was used to extract total RNA from PBMCs, with at least 5 micrograms per sample. For every donor, flow cytometry on a PBMC aliquot measured the percentage of naive CD45RAhigh/CD27high T cells. Looking up the germline V gene (reference sequence) yields CDR1 SEHNR and CDR2 FQNEAQ. The junction shows trimming of 1 base on V and 3 bases on J, plus 10 bases between the germline ends. The CDR3, from cysteine to phenylalanine, totals 15 residues. Only the CDR3 DNA is retained, 45 bases long and in frame from the first base. As regards this clonotype: Its antigen remains undetermined. No qualities accompany the bases; no much larger clone lies one base away.

Material: blood. Recombination joined TRBV7-9 with TRBJ1-5, with no confident D gene call. The receptor comes from a man between 65 and 85 years old in good health. The CDR3 region has the sequence CASSLEAEVNQPQHF. DNA sequence: TGTGCCAGCAGCTTAGAGGCAGAGGTCAATCAGCCCCAGCATTTT.